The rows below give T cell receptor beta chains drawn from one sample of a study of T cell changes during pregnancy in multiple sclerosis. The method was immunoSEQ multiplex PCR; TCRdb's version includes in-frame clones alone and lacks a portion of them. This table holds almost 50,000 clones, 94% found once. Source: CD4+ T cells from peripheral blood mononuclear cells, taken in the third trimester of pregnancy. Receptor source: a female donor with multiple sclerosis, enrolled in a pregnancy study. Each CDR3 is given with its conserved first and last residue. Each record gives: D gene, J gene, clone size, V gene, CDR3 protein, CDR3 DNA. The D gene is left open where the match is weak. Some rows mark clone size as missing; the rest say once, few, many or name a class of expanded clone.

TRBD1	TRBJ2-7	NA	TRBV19	CATAGTGGSYEQYF	TGTGCCACCGCCGGGACAGGGGGCTCCTACGAGCAGTACTTC
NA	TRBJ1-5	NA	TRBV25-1	CASSGAGSNQPQHF	TGTGCCAGCAGTGGAGCCGGGAGCAATCAGCCCCAGCATTTT
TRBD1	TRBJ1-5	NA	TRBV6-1	CASSDSIRDRNQPQHF	TGTGCCAGCAGTGACAGTATCCGGGACAGGAATCAGCCCCAGCATTTT
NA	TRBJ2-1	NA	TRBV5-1	CASQTTTYNEQFF	TGCGCCAGCCAGACGACAACCTACAATGAGCAGTTCTTC
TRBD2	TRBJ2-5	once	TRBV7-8	CASSKTSGNQETQYF	TGTGCCAGCAGCAAGACTAGCGGGAACCAAGAGACCCAGTACTTC
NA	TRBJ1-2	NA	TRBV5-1	CASSRSSGVYTF	TGCGCCAGCAGCCGTAGCTCAGGGGTCTACACCTTC
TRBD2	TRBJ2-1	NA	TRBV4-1	CASSQIPTSGFYNEQFF	TGCGCCAGCAGCCAAATTCCGACTAGCGGGTTCTACAATGAGCAGTTCTTC
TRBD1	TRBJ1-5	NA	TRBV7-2	CASSPGGEGQPQHF	TGTGCCAGCAGCCCAGGGGGAGAAGGTCAGCCCCAGCATTTT
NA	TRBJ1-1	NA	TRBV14	CASSQTGLDAEAFF	TGTGCCAGCAGCCAAACAGGTCTCGACGCTGAAGCTTTCTTT
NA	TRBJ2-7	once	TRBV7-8	CASSLEGRGRKTYEQYF	TGTGCCAGCAGCTTAGAAGGCAGGGGCCGGAAGACCTACGAGCAGTACTTC
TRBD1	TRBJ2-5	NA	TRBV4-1	CASSQTGGKQETQYF	TGCGCCAGCAGCCAGACAGGGGGGAAACAAGAGACCCAGTACTTC
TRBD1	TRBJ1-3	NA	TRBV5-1	CASSLGTGGFGSISGNTIYF	TGCGCCAGCAGCTTGGGTACAGGGGGCTTCGGATCGATCTCTGGAAACACCATATATTTT
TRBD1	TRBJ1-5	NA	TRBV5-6	CASSLGQGNFQPQHF	TGTGCCAGCAGCTTGGGACAGGGTAATTTTCAGCCCCAGCATTTT